This T cell receptor (beta chain) was retrieved from a study of shared clonotypes between healthy human individuals. General study findings and limits: Owing to a small donor count, the genetic and exposure-history diversity represented was limited. The expectation was that sequencing depth would affect clonotype sharing among donors.

The data were produced by immunoSEQ multiplex PCR, yet TCRdb's version contains in-frame clones alone and is incomplete. This sample has 950,000 to 1,300,000 clones; about 77% occur once, and the top ten carry roughly 1.5%. Turning to this clone: Its target is unknown.

Sequenced sample: memory CD4+ T cells sorted from blood. Subset here: CD45RA-negative fraction. The clonotype was recovered from a man aged 18 to 30 in good health.

CDR3 sequence (DNA): TGTGCCAGCAGCCCCCGAGGGGACGGTAATTCACCCCTCCACTTT. Its protein product is CASSPRGDGNSPLHF. The chain joins TRBV9 to TRBJ1-6, with D possibly being TRBD1 (5 bases). Trimming stripped 4 bases from V and 6 bases from J, with 14 bases between. Germline V lookup: CDR1 SGDLS, CDR2 YYNGEE. This CDR3 comprises 15 residues.